A single T cell receptor (beta chain) is shown here with its context. What this receptor recognizes is not known. No base qualities exist here, and no much larger clone lies one base off it. No immune events, such as infections, were documented for the healthy donors during the collection period. To calibrate time-dependent variance in a beta-binomial model of T-cell clone differential abundance, blood repertoires from healthy donors were used as a training cohort. The training cohort comprised about ten healthy donors, 3 female and 7 male. On average the donors were around 44 years old, and their ages spanned roughly 29 to 64 years. Whole blood was collected from each healthy donor at three time points spaced around two weeks apart and obtained from a commercial supplier. For immunosequencing, genomic DNA was extracted from unsorted whole blood. TCRbeta CDR3 regions were profiled by bias-controlled multiplex PCR amplification of genomic DNA with the immunoSEQ Assay. The study's processing was this. The absolute abundance of each unique TCRbeta CDR3 region was quantified after sequences were collapsed and filtered. Differential abundance was tested with a binomial (Fisher-equivalent) model and with a beta-binomial model adding time-dependent variance fitted from healthy donors. Clones with fewer than 5 combined templates were removed, and a clone was called differentially abundant if the clone's Benjamini-Hochberg FDR was below 0.01. The form v = (b*log(k)+a)^2 was used to model beta-binomial variance as a function of total template count across the two samples. Held by TCRdb, this immuneACCESS table contains in-frame sequences only and omits some clones. Under half of the omission traces to an unresolved V gene where checked; the cause of the rest is unknown. Clonal size and the V and J genes are those of that table, whereas D and trimming came from the DNA. The sample has around 60,000 clones on record, about 83% of them singletons. Of the sample, roughly 18% is held by the ten largest clones.

The sample originates from a study of identifying expanded T cells in peripheral blood (dated by TCRdb to between 2017 and 2020). As for the study more broadly: Four technical replicates, made by sequencing separate aliquots from the same pool of genomic DNA, were compared pairwise.

Inclusive of the bounding cysteine and phenylalanine, the CDR3 is 15 residues long. The kept DNA is CDR3 alone, 45 bases in frame from the first base. In the germline V gene, CDR1 corresponds to SGHTA and CDR2 to FQGNSA. V trim: 5 bases; J trim: 1 base; unmatched bases: 5. The paper's findings and limits, for the study overall: The authors expected that biological variance in healthy repertoires might rise further over much longer intervals, such as months to years. Across all healthy-donor time intervals, the beta-binomial model significantly lowered both the number of clones called differentially abundant and the false-positive rate. Between technical replicates the binomial model flagged 0.9 to 1.5 differentially abundant clones, whereas over about two weeks the binomial model flagged about 15 and over roughly 4 weeks 19 to 20. For all healthy donors, the variance in clone template counts between two-week samples rose significantly as total template count increased.

The chain was built from TRBV7-2 and TRBJ2-7; a stretch of 10 junction bases matches TRBD2. This sequence originates from a person aged 18-70 years in good health. Sequences were obtained from blood. The CDR3 corresponds to CASSRLAGVSYEQYF. The sequenced DNA: TGTGCCAGCAGCCGTCTAGCGGGAGTTTCCTACGAGCAGTACTTC.